This is a list of T cell receptor beta chains from one sample in a study of breast tumors, draining lymph nodes, adjacent tissues. TCRdb called the multiplex PCR reads again in MiXCR, with one record for every CDR3 protein. The sample lists roughly 120,000 distinct CDR3 sequences, approximately 20% seen once, with roughly 3.6% in the top ten. Sequenced input: axillary lymph node tissue. The source is a female donor with breast cancer. Some clones in this sample may be carry-over from other donors' samples. Each CDR3 is given with its conserved first and last residue. The order of the fields is J gene, V gene, D gene, CDR3 length, clone size, CDR3 DNA, CDR3 protein. D genes are given only for firm matches. Only some rows state a clone size, as once, few, many or a class for expanded clones.

TRBJ2-1,TRBV4-1,TRBD2,16,many,TGCGCCAGCAGCCAAGATCCACTCGGGGGGGACAATGAGCAGTTCTTC,CASSQDPLGGDNEQFF
TRBJ2-1,TRBV13,NA,13,many,TGTGCCAGCAGCTCGGAGCCCCACAATGAGCAGTTCTTC,CASSSEPHNEQFF
TRBJ2-7,TRBV18,NA,15,NA,TGTGCCAGCTCACCCTCGGCGGGCCCGCCCTACGAGCAGTACTTC,CASSPSAGPPYEQYF
TRBJ1-4,TRBV4-1,NA,15,many,TGCGCCAGCAGCCAAGATTACAGGGTAGGTGAAAAACTGTTTTTT,CASSQDYRVGEKLFF
TRBJ2-1,TRBV19,NA,11,NA,TGTGCCAGTAGTATAGGGGATGAGCAGTTCTTC,CASSIGDEQFF
TRBJ2-3,TRBV19,TRBD1,13,many,TGTGCCAGCCAACAGGGGAGCACAGATACGCAGTATTTT,CASQQGSTDTQYF
TRBJ2-3,TRBV5-6,NA,14,few,TGTGCCAGCAGCAAATACCCTAGCACAGATACGCAGTATTTT,CASSKYPSTDTQYF
TRBJ2-7,TRBV28,NA,15,many,TGTGCCAGCAGCCCGACCGGCGTTTTACACTACGAGCAGTACTTC,CASSPTGVLHYEQYF
TRBJ2-5,TRBV5-4,TRBD1,15,many,TGTGCCAGCAGCGAAAACAGGGGGATTAAAGAGACCCAGTACTTC,CASSENRGIKETQYF
TRBJ1-2,TRBV13,TRBD1,13,many,TGTGCCAGCAGCATCCGGACAGGCTATGGCTACACCTTC,CASSIRTGYGYTF
TRBJ2-2,TRBV3-1,TRBD1,16,few,TGTGCCAGCAGCCAACCGAGACAGGGGTCGGCCGGGGAGCTGTTTTTT,CASSQPRQGSAGELFF
TRBJ1-2,TRBV20-1,TRBD1,12,many,TGCAGTGCCCCTTCCAGGGGGGATGGCTACACCTTC,CSAPSRGDGYTF
TRBJ1-2,TRBV5-5,NA,16,NA,TGTGCCAGCAGCTCCAAACTACAGGGAAGTAGCTGTGGCTACACCTTC,CASSSKLQGSSCGYTF
TRBJ1-5,TRBV2,TRBD1,13,many,TGTGCCAGCACCGGGACAGGTGATCAGCCCCAGCATTTT,CASTGTGDQPQHF
TRBJ2-1,TRBV6-5,NA,13,many,TGTGCCAGCAACCCCAGACAATCGAATGAGCAGTTCTTC,CASNPRQSNEQFF
TRBJ2-3,TRBV13,NA,16,many,TGTGCCAGCAGCTTAGTGGGACACCAATACACAGATACGCAGTATTTT,CASSLVGHQYTDTQYF
TRBJ1-2,TRBV7-9,NA,17,many,TGTGCCAGCAGCTTACAGAGTGTACCCACTAATAACTATGGCTACACCTTC,CASSLQSVPTNNYGYTF
TRBJ1-2,TRBV27,NA,16,few,TGTGCCAGCAGCTCACTTGACACCGTAGGACGTGGGGGCTACACCTTC,CASSSLDTVGRGGYTF
TRBJ2-2,TRBV15,TRBD2,17,few,TGTGCCACCAGCAGAGATCCACTAGCGGGAGTCACCGGGGAGCTGTTTTTT,CATSRDPLAGVTGELFF
TRBJ2-1,TRBV28,NA,16,few,TGTGCCAGCAGTCCGAGACCTGGGACTGGAATGGATGAGCAGTTCTTC,CASSPRPGTGMDEQFF
TRBJ2-5,TRBV19,TRBD2,16,many,TGTGCCAGTAGTGACTTACTAGCGGGAGATCAAGAGACCCAGTACTTC,CASSDLLAGDQETQYF
TRBJ1-2,TRBV19,NA,15,many,TGTGCCAGTAGTGAATCTCCCGGGACACCCTATGGCTACACCTTC,CASSESPGTPYGYTF
TRBJ1-4,TRBV20-1,NA,15,many,TGCAGTGCTAGTCCCCCGGGACCAAGGGGTGAAAAACTGTTTTTT,CSASPPGPRGEKLFF
TRBJ1-2,TRBV6-4,TRBD1,14,many,TGTGCCAGCAAACCGGGACAGGGGCTGTATGGCCACACCTTC,CASKPGQGLYGHTF
TRBJ2-4,TRBV12-3/TRBV12-4,NA,14,NA,TGCGCCAGCAGTTTAACGGGAATTATAAACATTCAGTGCTTC,CASSLTGIINIQCF
TRBJ2-3,TRBV15,TRBD1,17,many,TGTGCCACCAGAAAGGACGTGGGACAGGGGTGGTCAGATACGCAGTATTTT,CATRKDVGQGWSDTQYF
TRBJ1-6,TRBV19,TRBD1,15,many,TGTGCCAGTAGTACCAACGACAGGGTGGGTTCACCCCTCCACTTT,CASSTNDRVGSPLHF
TRBJ1-2,TRBV6-5,NA,13,many,TGTGCCAGCAGCGCCGCGGGGGGCTATGGCTACACCTTC,CASSAAGGYGYTF
TRBJ2-6,TRBV5-6,NA,15,NA,TGTGCCAGCAGCTTTCAGGGAACTGGGGCCAACGTCCTGACTTTC,CASSFQGTGANVLTF
TRBJ2-7,TRBV20-1,NA,13,many,TGCAGTGCTAGAGACGGCGTCAGCTACGAGCAGTACTTC,CSARDGVSYEQYF
TRBJ2-7,TRBV6-6,NA,14,many,TGTGCCAGCAGTTACTTGACAGACGATACCGAGCAGTACTTC,CASSYLTDDTEQYF
TRBJ2-1,TRBV5-1,NA,15,many,TGCGCCAGCAGCTCGACAGGAATGGGATACAATGAGCAGTTCTTC,CASSSTGMGYNEQFF
TRBJ2-7,TRBV6-6,TRBD2,15,many,TGTGCCAGCAGTTACTTTGGACTAGCGGGAGGCCCGGGGATCTGG,CASSYFGLAGGPGIW
TRBJ2-5,TRBV6-6,TRBD2,15,many,TGTGCCAGCGGGCGGACTAGCGGGGGACAAGAGACCCAGTACTTC,CASGRTSGGQETQYF
TRBJ2-1,TRBV30,NA,11,many,TGTGCCTGGAGTGTAGGGCCGAAGCAGTTCTTC,CAWSVGPKQFF
TRBJ2-2,TRBV5-4,NA,15,many,TGTGCCAGCAGGCAGGGTCTCCCGGACACCGGGGAGCTGTTTTTT,CASRQGLPDTGELFF
TRBJ2-3,TRBV6-1,NA,13,many,TGTGCCAGCGGGCTCGGAGGGGCAGATACGCAGTATTTT,CASGLGGADTQYF
TRBJ2-4,TRBV24-1,TRBD2,21,NA,TGTGCCACCAGTGAGACCCAGCGGGAGGTCGGGTTGGAACTAGCCAAAAACATTCAGTACTTC,CATSETQREVGLELAKNIQYF
TRBJ2-7,TRBV2,TRBD1,15,many,TGTGCCAGCAGGAACTACGGACAGGGCACCTACGAGCAGTACTTC,CASRNYGQGTYEQYF
TRBJ1-5,TRBV10-1,NA,11,many,TGCGCCAGCAAGGGGTGGAAGCCCCAGCATTTT,CASKGWKPQHF